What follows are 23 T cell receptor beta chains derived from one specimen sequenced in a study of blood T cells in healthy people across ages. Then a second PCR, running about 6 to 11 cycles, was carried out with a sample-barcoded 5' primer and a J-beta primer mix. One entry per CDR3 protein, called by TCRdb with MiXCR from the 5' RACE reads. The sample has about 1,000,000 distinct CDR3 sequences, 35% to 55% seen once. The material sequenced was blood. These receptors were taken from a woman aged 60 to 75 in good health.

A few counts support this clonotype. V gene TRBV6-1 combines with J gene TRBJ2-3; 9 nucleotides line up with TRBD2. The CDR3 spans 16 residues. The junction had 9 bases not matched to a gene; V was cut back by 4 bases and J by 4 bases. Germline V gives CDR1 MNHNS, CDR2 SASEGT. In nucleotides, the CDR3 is TGTGCCAGCAGTGTGCTGGCGGGAGGGCCCCCAGATACGCAGTATTTT. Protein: CASSVLAGGPPDTQYF.

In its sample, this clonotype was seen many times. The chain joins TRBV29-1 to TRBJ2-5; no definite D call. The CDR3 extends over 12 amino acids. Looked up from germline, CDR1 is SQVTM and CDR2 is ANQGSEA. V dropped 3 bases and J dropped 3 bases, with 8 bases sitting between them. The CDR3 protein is CSVEWLEETQYF. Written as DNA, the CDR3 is TGCAGCGTTGAGTGGCTAGAAGAGACCCAGTACTTC.

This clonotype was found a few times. Written as DNA, the CDR3 is TGCAGTGCTAGGTCTAGCGGGAGGATTTACAATGAGCAGTTCTTC. Its translation is CSARSSGRIYNEQFF. This rearrangement joins TRBV20-1 to TRBJ2-1; 11 bases line up with TRBD2. V shed 3 bases, J shed 4 bases, and the junction held 5 bases outside the gene matches. The CDR3 has 15 residues. Germline-derived CDR1 and CDR2 are DFQATT and SNEGSKA (reference sequence).

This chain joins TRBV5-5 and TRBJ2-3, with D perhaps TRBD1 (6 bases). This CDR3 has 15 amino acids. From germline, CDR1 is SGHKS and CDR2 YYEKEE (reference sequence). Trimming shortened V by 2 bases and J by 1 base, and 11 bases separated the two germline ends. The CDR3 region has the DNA TGTGCCAGCAGCTTTGATGGGGGCCGCACAGATACGCAGTATTTT. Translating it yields CASSFDGGRTDTQYF.

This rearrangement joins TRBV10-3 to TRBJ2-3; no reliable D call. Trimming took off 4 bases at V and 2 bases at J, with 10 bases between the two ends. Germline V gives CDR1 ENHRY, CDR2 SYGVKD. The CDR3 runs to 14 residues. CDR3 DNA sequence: TGTGCCATCAGTGTTAAAGCAAACACAGATACGCAGTATTTT. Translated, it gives CAISVKANTDTQYF.

CDR3 nucleotides: TGTGCCAGCAGTTCAATCCGGACTAGCGGTGGTAAACATGAGCAGTTCTTC. This gives the protein CASSSIRTSGGKHEQFF. V gene TRBV28 combines with J gene TRBJ2-1; 10 positions match TRBD2. Germline lookup yields CDR1 MDHEN and CDR2 SYDVKM. Trimming took 4 bases from V and 8 from J; bases not matched to a gene: 14. This CDR3 has 17 residues.

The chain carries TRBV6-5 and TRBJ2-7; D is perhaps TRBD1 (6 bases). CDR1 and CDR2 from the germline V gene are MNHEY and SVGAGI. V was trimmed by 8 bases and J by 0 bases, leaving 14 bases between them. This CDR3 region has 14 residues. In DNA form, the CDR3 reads TGTGCCAGCCGGGGACACCAACTCTCCTACGAGCAGTACTTC. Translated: CASRGHQLSYEQYF.

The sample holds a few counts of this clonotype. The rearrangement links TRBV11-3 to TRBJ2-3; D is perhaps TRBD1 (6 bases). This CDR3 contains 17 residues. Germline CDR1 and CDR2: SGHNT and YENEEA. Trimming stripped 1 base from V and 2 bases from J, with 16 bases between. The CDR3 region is CASSLGGTGITTDTQYF. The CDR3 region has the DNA TGTGCCAGCAGCTTAGGTGGTACAGGGATAACCACAGATACGCAGTATTTT.

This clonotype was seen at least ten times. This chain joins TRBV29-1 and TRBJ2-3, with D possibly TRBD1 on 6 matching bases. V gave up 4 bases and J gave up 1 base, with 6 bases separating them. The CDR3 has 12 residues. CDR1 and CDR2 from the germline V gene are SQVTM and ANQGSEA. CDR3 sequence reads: CSVGQGTDTQYF. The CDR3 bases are TGCAGCGTTGGACAGGGCACAGATACGCAGTATTTT.

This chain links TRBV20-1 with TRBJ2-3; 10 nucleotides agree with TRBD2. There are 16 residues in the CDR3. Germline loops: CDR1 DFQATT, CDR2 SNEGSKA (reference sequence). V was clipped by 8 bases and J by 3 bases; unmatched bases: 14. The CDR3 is CSSRLAPSGSTDTQYF. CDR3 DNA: TGCAGTTCCCGATTGGCTCCTAGCGGGAGTACAGATACGCAGTATTTT.

The CDR3 DNA reads TGTGCCAGCAGCGTTGCCGGGAGAGGTAATGAGCAGTTCTTC. It is translated as CASSVAGRGNEQFF. The chain is built from TRBV7-2 and TRBJ2-1; D is possibly TRBD2 (6 bases). V shed 5 bases and J shed 7 bases, with 15 bases lying between them. CDR3 length: 14 residues. The germline gives CDR1 SGHTA, CDR2 FQGNSA.

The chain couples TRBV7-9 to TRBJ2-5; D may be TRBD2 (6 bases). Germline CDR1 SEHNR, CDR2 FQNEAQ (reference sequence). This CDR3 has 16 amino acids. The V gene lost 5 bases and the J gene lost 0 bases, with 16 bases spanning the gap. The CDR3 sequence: CASSPGLQQYQETQYF. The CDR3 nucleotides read TGTGCCAGCAGCCCGGGACTTCAACAGTACCAAGAGACCCAGTACTTC.

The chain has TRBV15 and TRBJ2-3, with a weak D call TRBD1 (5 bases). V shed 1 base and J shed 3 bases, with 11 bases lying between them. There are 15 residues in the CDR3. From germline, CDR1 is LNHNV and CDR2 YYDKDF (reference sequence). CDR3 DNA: TGTGCCACCAGCAGAGGTGGTAGGGGTACAGATACGCAGTATTTT. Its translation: CATSRGGRGTDTQYF.

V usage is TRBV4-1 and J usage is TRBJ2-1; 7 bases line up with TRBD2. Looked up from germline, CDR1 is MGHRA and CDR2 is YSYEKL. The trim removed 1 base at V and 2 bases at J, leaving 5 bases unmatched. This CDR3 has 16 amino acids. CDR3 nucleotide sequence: TGCGCCAGCAGCCAAGTTAAGGGAGGGCCCTACAATGAGCAGTTCTTC. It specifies CASSQVKGGPYNEQFF.

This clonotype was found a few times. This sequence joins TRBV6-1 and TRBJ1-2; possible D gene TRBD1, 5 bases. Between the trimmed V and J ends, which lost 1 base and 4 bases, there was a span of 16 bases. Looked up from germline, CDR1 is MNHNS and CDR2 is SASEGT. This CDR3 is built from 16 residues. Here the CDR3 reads CASSEVWYGTTYGYTF. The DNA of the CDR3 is TGTGCCAGCAGTGAAGTATGGTACGGGACTACCTATGGCTACACCTTC.

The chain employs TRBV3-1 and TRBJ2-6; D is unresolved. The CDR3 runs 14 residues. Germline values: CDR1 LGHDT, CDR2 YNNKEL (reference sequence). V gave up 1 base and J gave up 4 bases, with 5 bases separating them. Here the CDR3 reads CASSQGWGANVLTF. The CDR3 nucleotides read TGTGCCAGCAGCCAAGGGTGGGGGGCCAACGTCCTGACTTTC.

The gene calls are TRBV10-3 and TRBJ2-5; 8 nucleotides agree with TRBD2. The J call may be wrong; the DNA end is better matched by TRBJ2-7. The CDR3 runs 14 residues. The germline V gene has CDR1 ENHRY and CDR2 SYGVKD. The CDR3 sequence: CAISGAGARDEQYF. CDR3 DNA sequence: TGTGCCATCAGTGGAGCGGGAGCCCGCGACGAGCAGTACTTC.

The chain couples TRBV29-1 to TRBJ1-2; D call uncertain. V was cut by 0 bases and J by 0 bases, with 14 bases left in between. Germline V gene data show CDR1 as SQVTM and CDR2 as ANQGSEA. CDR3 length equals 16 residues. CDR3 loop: CSVEEPRWGANYGYTF. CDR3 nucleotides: TGCAGCGTTGAAGAGCCCCGATGGGGAGCTAACTATGGCTACACCTTC. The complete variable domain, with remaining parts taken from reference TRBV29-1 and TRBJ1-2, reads SAVISQKPSRDICQRGTSLTIQCQVDSQVTMMFWYRQQPGQSLTLIATANQGSEATYESGFVIDKFPISRPNLTFSTLTVSNMSPEDSSIYLCSVEEPRWGANYGYTFGSGTRLTVV.

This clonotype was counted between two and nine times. The CDR3 sequence: CSARETGGRYEQYF. CDR3 DNA sequence: TGCAGTGCTAGAGAAACAGGGGGCCGTTACGAGCAGTACTTC. The chain carries TRBV20-1 and TRBJ2-7; the match to TRBD1 covers 9 bases. CDR1 is DFQATT, CDR2 SNEGSKA, per germline (reference sequence). The V segment lost 0 bases and the J segment 4 bases; nucleotides outside the gene matches: 4. There are 14 residues in the CDR3.

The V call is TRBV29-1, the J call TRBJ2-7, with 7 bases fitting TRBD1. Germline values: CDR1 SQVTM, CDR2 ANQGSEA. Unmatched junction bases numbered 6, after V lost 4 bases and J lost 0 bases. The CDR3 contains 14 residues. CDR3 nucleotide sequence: TGCAGCGTTGGGACCGGGACAGACTCCTACGAGCAGTACTTC. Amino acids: CSVGTGTDSYEQYF.

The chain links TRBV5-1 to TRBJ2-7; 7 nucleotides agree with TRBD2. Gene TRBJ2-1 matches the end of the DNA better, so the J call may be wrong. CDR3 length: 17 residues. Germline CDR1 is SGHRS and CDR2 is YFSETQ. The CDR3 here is CASSRGLAGVGNNEQFF. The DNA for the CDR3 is TGCGCCAGCAGCCGGGGACTGGCGGGAGTAGGTAACAATGAGCAGTTCTTC.

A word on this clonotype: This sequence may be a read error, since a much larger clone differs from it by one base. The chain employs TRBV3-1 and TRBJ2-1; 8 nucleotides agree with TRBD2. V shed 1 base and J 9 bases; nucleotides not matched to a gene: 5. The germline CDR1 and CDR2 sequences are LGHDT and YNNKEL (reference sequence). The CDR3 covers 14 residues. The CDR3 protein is CASSQGIAGCEQFF. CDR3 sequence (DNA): TGTGCCAGCAGCCAAGGAATAGCGGGATGTGAGCAGTTCTTC.

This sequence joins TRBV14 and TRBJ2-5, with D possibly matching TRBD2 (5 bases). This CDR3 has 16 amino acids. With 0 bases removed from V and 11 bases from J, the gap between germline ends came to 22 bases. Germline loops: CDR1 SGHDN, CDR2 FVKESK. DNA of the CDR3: TGTGCCAGCAGCCAAGATGGGGAGCGGACGCCAGATGAGCAGTACTTC. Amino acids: CASSQDGERTPDEQYF.